Here is one T cell receptor beta chain with its context. Its matching antigen is unknown. Autoimmune disease history or systemic immunosuppression meant exclusion. Germline V gene lookup returns CDR1 SGHDN and CDR2 FVKESK. V was clipped by 3 bases and J by 2 bases, with 8 bases between them. The CDR3 length is 14 residues. This sample was taken from a study of OX40 agonist ivuxolimab in advanced cancers. In the study overall: Hepatocellular carcinoma, melanoma, renal cell or head and neck cancer occurred in dose-escalation patients. Study results and caveats: People who partly responded at 0.1-3.0 mg/kg had some of the least clonal expansion seen. More expanded clones were found, on average, in CD8+ than in CD4+ T cells.

This table comes from immunoSEQ multiplex PCR, and its TCRdb copy is limited to in-frame clones, with some not included. The sample includes roughly 23,000 clones, 80% to 85% of them seen just once. Sequencing used CD4+ or CD8+ T cells sorted from blood, obtained in a trial of the OX40 agonist ivuxolimab. The rearrangement uses TRBV14 and TRBJ1-3, with TRBD1 as a possible D gene (5 bases). This receptor was identified in an adult with an advanced solid tumor such as melanoma, head and neck, liver or kidney cancer. Here the CDR3 reads CASSHTGAGNTIYF. The CDR3 DNA reads TGTGCCAGCAGCCACACGGGGGCTGGAAACACCATATATTTT.